This T cell receptor beta chain was captured by sequencing in a study of TIL therapy for anti-PD-1-resistant metastatic lung cancer. Turning to the study itself: Tumors were harvested before any PD-1/PD-L1 blockade. Median tumor PD-L1 proportion score was about 5.9%.

Study-wide results and limits: After infusion, TIL clonotypes partly replaced peripheral T cells and declined over months.

The sample's time point: pre-treatment sample, taken before nivolumab and TIL therapy. For this clone: Its target is unknown.

Germline-derived CDR1 and CDR2 are SGHRS and YFSETQ. Trimming removed 0 bases from V and 4 bases from J, with 7 bases in between. The CDR3 extends over 13 amino acids. Sequencing used immunoSEQ v3. Libraries were sequenced to 1.5 million to 2.5 million read pairs (survey) or roughly 4.5-6 million (deep). The method was immunoSEQ multiplex PCR; TCRdb's version includes in-frame clones alone and lacks a portion of them. The sample records more than 55,000 clones, roughly four fifths being singletons. The sequences come from blood, collected at baseline. The clonotype was recovered from a person aged 25 to 80 with non-small cell lung cancer. This chain links TRBV5-1 with TRBJ1-1, with D possibly TRBD1 on 5 matching bases. Here the CDR3 DNA reads TGCGCCAGCAGCTTGGTTAGGGGCACTGAAGCTTTCTTT. It yields the protein CASSLVRGTEAFF.